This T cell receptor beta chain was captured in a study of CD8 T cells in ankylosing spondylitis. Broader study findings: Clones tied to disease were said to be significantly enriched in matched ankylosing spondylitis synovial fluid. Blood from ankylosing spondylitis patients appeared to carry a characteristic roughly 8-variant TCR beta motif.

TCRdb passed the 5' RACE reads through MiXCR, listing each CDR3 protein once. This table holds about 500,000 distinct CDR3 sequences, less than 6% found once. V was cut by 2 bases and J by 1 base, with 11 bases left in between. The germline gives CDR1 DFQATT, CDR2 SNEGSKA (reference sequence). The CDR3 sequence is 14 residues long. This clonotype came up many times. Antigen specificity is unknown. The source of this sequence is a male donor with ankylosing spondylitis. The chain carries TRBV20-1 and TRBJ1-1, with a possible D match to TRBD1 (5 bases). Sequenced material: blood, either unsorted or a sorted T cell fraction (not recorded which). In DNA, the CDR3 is TGCAGTGCTAGAACCGGGACGGGGAACACTGAAGCTTTCTTT. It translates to CSARTGTGNTEAFF.